The clone carrying this T cell receptor (beta chain) was seen once. What it binds is unknown. The CDR3 covers 17 residues. The data derive from a study of cytotoxic CD8 clonotypes in ibrutinib-treated CLL. Findings and caveats of the study: Higher clonality was seen at ibrutinib response and a return toward baseline at progression. Baseline-level clonality went beyond age-matched healthy donors and moved in step with circulating CD8+ T-cell counts. The times at which samples were taken varied between sustained-remission and progressing patients.

As input for TCR beta libraries, roughly 2.1 micrograms of genomic DNA came from cryopreserved PBMCs. The repertoire was sequenced with immunoSEQ multiplex PCR; TCRdb's copy has only in-frame clones and lacks some. The table records some 200,000 clones, over 60% of them present only once. This TCR came from a human donor with chronic lymphocytic leukemia. The source material was PBMCs, sampled after 24 months of ibrutinib treatment. This chain joins TRBV21-1 and TRBJ2-7; the table calls TRBD1, which could not be checked here. TRBV21-1 is a pseudogene. The CDR3 is CASSKQTGLGSSYEQYF. The CDR3 DNA reads TGTGCCAGCAGCAAACAGACAGGGTTAGGGTCCTCCTACGAGCAGTACTTC.